This T cell receptor (beta chain) appears in the sequencing data of a study of T cell repertoires in cytomegalovirus infection (dated by TCRdb to 2018 to 2020). For the wider study: Because public TCR beta signatures pointed to carriage of CMV infection together with the matching HLA type, the HLA type of each donor mattered for the analysis. Results the study describes overall, beyond this receptor: In the ex vivo response, HLA-C-restricted CMV-specific TCR beta clonotypes were dominant, and in two of eight donors the single most frequent clonotype came from this HLA-C-restricted group. Cumulative frequency of public TCR beta family members discriminated carriers of CMV infection plus the relevant HLA type in this cohort and an independent roughly 350-donor cohort.

About this clonotype: Its antigen remains undetermined. The sample holds no much larger clone one base away, and base qualities are not on file.

The sequencer listed for this sample is Illumina HiSeq 1500. Clones were called with MiXCR by TCRdb after fastp trimmed the public reads at Q25, and only in-frame beta chains were retained. CDR3 protein duplicates are merged, each entry listing the most common genes and DNA. In this sample the table shows approximately 200,000 distinct CDR3 sequences, approximately 22% of which occur a single time. 15% to 20% of the sample comes from the top ten. At the junction V is shortened by 4 bases and J by 0 bases, with 16 bases in between. According to the germline V gene (reference sequence), CDR1 reads SGHKS and CDR2 reads YYEKEE. The CDR3 contains 17 residues, cysteine and phenylalanine counted. Left in the record is the CDR3 DNA by itself, 51 bases read in frame from the first base.

Recombination linked TRBV5-5 to TRBJ1-4, with the D gene too uncertain to name. The TCR sequence derives from a human donor in good health (CMV status not recorded). Some clones in this sample may be carry-over from other donors' samples. The sample was CD8+ T cells from PBMCs. The nucleotide sequence is given as TGTGCCAGCAGCCCCGGGAGCCAAACCACAACTAATGAAAAACTGTTTTTT. It codes for CASSPGSQTTTNEKLFF.